These 16 T cell receptor beta chains share one sample of origin, sequenced in a study of blood T cells in healthy people across ages. The second PCR ran roughly 7 to 12 cycles with a sample-barcoded 5' primer and J-beta primers. TCRdb independently ran MiXCR on the 5' RACE reads; one entry per CDR3 protein. This sample has about a million distinct CDR3 sequences, with 30% to 40% found just once. Material: blood. The receptor set was obtained from a man aged 18 to 29 in good health.

This clonotype came up a few times. J is TRBJ1-4 and V is TRBV20-1; D is ambiguous. The CDR3 is 12 amino acids. The germline V and J ends were trimmed by 7 bases and 2 bases, with 8 bases remaining between them. Germline values: CDR1 DFQATT, CDR2 SNEGSKA (reference sequence). The CDR3 coding sequence is TGCAGTGTAGGTGGGACTAATGAAAAACTGTTTTTT. This codes for CSVGGTNEKLFF.

This clonotype was seen more than once but under ten times. The chain combines TRBV2 with TRBJ1-1; D unclear. The CDR3 covers 14 residues. Germline V gene sequence: CDR1 SNHLY, CDR2 FYNNEI. Trimming took off 0 bases at V and 4 bases at J, with 9 bases between the two ends. Here the CDR3 reads CASSEAGRSTEAFF. CDR3 DNA: TGTGCCAGCAGTGAAGCAGGGAGGAGCACTGAAGCTTTCTTT.

In its sample, this clonotype was seen once. V usage is TRBV27 and J usage is TRBJ2-7, with a tentative D call TRBD1 (6 bases). The CDR3 spans 13 residues. V dropped 6 bases and J dropped 3 bases, with 12 bases sitting between them. Germline CDR1 and CDR2: MNHEY and SMNVEV (reference sequence). CDR3 protein: CASRLTGYYEQYF. As DNA, the CDR3 is TGTGCCAGCAGACTTACAGGGTACTACGAGCAGTACTTC.

The chain combines TRBV11-2 with TRBJ1-5, with TRBD1 matching 7 bases. J gave up 5 bases and V 5 bases, and 3 bases lay outside the gene matches. The CDR3 covers 13 residues. Germline CDR1 SGHAT, CDR2 FQNNGV. CDR3 region: CASSNRGDQPQHF. The CDR3 DNA is TGTGCCAGCAGCAACAGGGGAGATCAGCCCCAGCATTTT.

This clonotype was picked up a small number of times. The gene calls are TRBV12-3 or TRBV12-4 and TRBJ1-1; the D gene is possibly TRBD1 (5 bases). V was clipped by 6 bases and J by 1 base, with 12 bases between them. This CDR3 has 14 amino acids. The CDR3 coding sequence is TGTGCCAGCAGGAGAGACAGCCAGAACACTGAAGCTTTCTTT. It specifies CASRRDSQNTEAFF.

The gene calls are TRBV20-1 and TRBJ2-7; 9 nucleotides line up with TRBD2. This CDR3 spans 13 amino acids. V shed 1 base and J 2 bases; nucleotides not matched to a gene: 0. In germline, CDR1 is DFQATT, CDR2 SNEGSKA (reference sequence). This chain's CDR3 is CSARGTSAYEQYF. The CDR3 DNA follows: TGCAGTGCTAGAGGGACTAGCGCCTACGAGCAGTACTTC.

This clonotype was detected only once. Germline and junction disagree at one end, which may indicate a read error. The V and J genes are TRBV6-2 or TRBV6-3 and TRBJ1-4; no clear D gene. Germline-derived CDR1 and CDR2 are MNHEY and SVGEGT. The CDR3 is 13 residues long. This chain's CDR3 is CVSRPPGNEKLFF. The CDR3 nucleotides read TGTGTCAGCAGGCCCCCGGGTAATGAAAAACTGTTTTTT.

V is TRBV6-1 and J is TRBJ1-1, with 12 bases identical to TRBD1. CDR3 length: 16 residues. CDR1 and CDR2 from the germline V gene are MNHNS and SASEGT. With V trimmed by 6 bases and J by 5 bases, 10 bases remained unmatched. In DNA, the CDR3 is TGTGCCAGCAGAACAGGGACAGGGGGCGCGCGGACTGAAGCTTTCTTT. As protein: CASRTGTGGARTEAFF.

The J gene is TRBJ1-1, the V gene TRBV7-2; D remains ambiguous. The CDR3 is made up of 14 amino acids. Deletions cut 5 bases from V and 2 bases from J, with 12 bases between. Germline V gives CDR1 SGHTA, CDR2 FQGNSA. The CDR3 DNA follows: TGTGCCAGCAGCAAAGGACGGAGTAACACTGAAGCTTTCTTT. Encoded protein: CASSKGRSNTEAFF.

This clonotype came up many times. V gene TRBV16 combines with J gene TRBJ2-1; D ambiguous. CDR1 and CDR2 (germline): KGHSY, FQNENV. V was shortened by 0 bases and J by 7 bases, with 7 bases between the two germline ends. The CDR3 is 13 amino acids. DNA for the CDR3: TGTGCCAGCAGCCAATCGTTGGGGAATGAGCAGTTCTTC. Translated: CASSQSLGNEQFF. The full variable domain, its missing parts supplied by reference TRBV16 and TRBJ2-1, is GEEVAQTPKHLVRGEGQKAKLYCAPIKGHSYVFWYQQVLKNEFKFLISFQNENVFDETGMPKERFSAKCLPNSPCSLEIQATKLEDSAVYFCASSQSLGNEQFFGPGTRLTVL.

The genes are TRBV6-5 and TRBJ1-6; D is unresolved. Looked up from germline, CDR1 is MNHEY and CDR2 is SVGAGI. The CDR3 runs to 12 residues. The V and J ends lost 7 bases and 14 bases respectively, with 15 bases between them. The CDR3 region has the DNA TGTGCCAGCATCTCCGGCCTAGGGTCCCTCCACTTT. Its protein is CASISGLGSLHF.

The rearrangement joins TRBV6-2 or TRBV6-3 to TRBJ2-5; unclear D gene. Germline loops: CDR1 MNHEY, CDR2 SVGEGT. The CDR3 sequence is 15 residues long. Trimming took 2 bases from V and 11 from J, leaving 21 bases between them. The CDR3 loop is CASSYMGMSYNEQYF. The CDR3 DNA reads as TGTGCCAGCAGTTACATGGGAATGTCCTACAATGAGCAGTACTTC.

The chain couples TRBV25-1 to TRBJ2-3, with 7 bases aligning to TRBD2. The germline CDR1 and CDR2 sequences are MGHDK and SYGVNS. This CDR3 contains 14 residues. With V trimmed by 2 bases and J by 4 bases, 3 bases remained unmatched. The CDR3 DNA follows: TGTGCCAGCAGTGAAGGGGGGGAGTCAGATACGCAGTATTTT. As protein: CASSEGGESDTQYF.

This clonotype turned up a few times. This rearrangement joins TRBV29-1 to TRBJ2-5, with D perhaps being TRBD1 or TRBD2 (6 bases each). Germline CDR1 and CDR2: SQVTM and ANQGSEA. Trimming stripped 7 bases from V and 2 bases from J, with 17 bases between. The CDR3 is made up of 14 amino acids. The CDR3: CSAPLEGGQETQYF. The CDR3 region has the DNA TGCAGCGCCCCGCTTGAGGGGGGACAAGAGACCCAGTACTTC.

V is TRBV20-1 and J is TRBJ1-1; D unclear. V gave up 6 bases and J gave up 5 bases, with 22 bases separating them. Per the germline V gene, CDR1 is DFQATT and CDR2 is SNEGSKA (reference sequence). The CDR3 extends over 15 amino acids. This CDR3 is CSAPSCGRVGTEAFF. CDR3 DNA: TGCAGTGCCCCTTCCTGTGGTAGGGTCGGAACTGAAGCTTTCTTT.

This clonotype was counted only a few times. V usage is TRBV2 and J usage is TRBJ1-1, with 7 bases identical to TRBD1. The CDR3 covers 13 residues. The germline gives CDR1 SNHLY, CDR2 FYNNEI. J lost 5 bases, V lost 10 bases, and 10 bases had no gene match. The CDR3 reads CATQQGPGTEAFF. The CDR3 nucleotides are TGTGCCACCCAACAGGGGCCAGGGACTGAAGCTTTCTTT.